These T cell receptor beta chains were read from a single sample in a study of metastatic and nonmetastatic thyroid tumors. TCRdb re-called the PCR reads via MiXCR. This sample yields some 40,000 clones, of which roughly 14% are seen a single time; 8% to 10% belongs to the top ten. The sample taken for sequencing was blood. These receptors were obtained from a female donor with papillary thyroid cancer or a benign thyroid nodule (not recorded which). Some clones in this sample may be carry-over from other donors' samples. The CDR3 runs from the conserved cysteine through the conserved F or W. The D gene is left open where the match is weak. Not all rows give a size; the values are once, few, many and, for expanded clones, a class.

cdr3_nt cdr3_aa clone_size j_call v_call d_call
TGCGCCAGCAGCCAAGTCTCAGGGAGACAGCCCCAGCATTTT CASSQVSGRQPQHF many TRBJ1-5 TRBV4-1 .
TGTGCCAGCAGCGCGCCGGAGCGGGAACCCGATACGCAGTATTTT CASSAPEREPDTQYF many TRBJ2-3 TRBV11-2 TRBD2
TGTGCCAGCAGCTTAGTCGGGAGTATGAGCACATATACGCAGTATTTT CASSLVGSMSTYTQYF once TRBJ2-3 TRBV7-6 .
TGTGCCAGCAGTTCCAGGGGGCAAAACACTGAAGCTTTCTTT CASSSRGQNTEAFF many TRBJ1-1 TRBV6-1 TRBD1
TGCAGTGCTCCCCGTGTAGGGGGAGAGACCCAGTACTTC CSAPRVGGETQYF many TRBJ2-5 TRBV20-1 .
TGCAGTGCTCCATCCGGGACTAGCGACTACGAGCAGTACTTC CSAPSGTSDYEQYF many TRBJ2-7 TRBV20-1 TRBD2
TGTGCCAGCAGTGTCCGGGATGTCACGCAGTATTTT CASSVRDVTQYF few TRBJ2-3 TRBV6-1 .
TGTGCCAGCAGTTTACGTGGAAACACCATATATTTT CASSLRGNTIYF many TRBJ1-3 TRBV28 .
TGTGCCAGCTCGGACTGGATCAATGAGCAGTTCTTC CASSDWINEQFF many TRBJ2-1 TRBV11-1 .
TGTGCCAGCAGCGGTCAGCGGGAGGGTTACAATGAGCAGTTCTTC CASSGQREGYNEQFF . TRBJ2-1 TRBV9 TRBD2
TGTGCCAGCAGCCCTAGTGGGGGATCGGATGGCTACACCTTC CASSPSGGSDGYTF . TRBJ1-2 TRBV7-2 .
TGTGCCAGCAGCCAAGGACCGGCGGGGCGGAGTGGAAACACCATATATTTT CASSQGPAGRSGNTIYF . TRBJ1-3 TRBV4-2 .
TGTGCCAGTAGCACGGACACGTCCGGGACTAGCGGGCCGAATGAGCAGTTCTTC CASSTDTSGTSGPNEQFF . TRBJ2-1 TRBV19 TRBD2
TGTGCCACCAGTGATCCAAGAGAGACCCAGTACTTC CATSDPRETQYF many TRBJ2-5 TRBV24-1 .
TGCGCCAGCAGCTCCGAACTGGGGACTAGCAGACTCCACAATGAGCAGTTCTTC CASSSELGTSRLHNEQFF many TRBJ2-1 TRBV4-1 TRBD2
TGTGCCAGCAGCTTAGCGGGGGGGAAGATCACTGAAGCTTTCTTT CASSLAGGKITEAFF . TRBJ1-1 TRBV7-9 .
TGTGCCAGCAGCCCGCTCCGGGGGTTCGCGGCCGAGGGCTACACCTTC CASSPLRGFAAEGYTF . TRBJ1-2 TRBV4-2 .
TGTGCCAGCAGTTTACGCCCGGATCCTCCCTACGAGCAGTACTTC CASSLRPDPPYEQYF many TRBJ2-7 TRBV27 .
TGTGCCAGCAGTACAAACCGGGGAGGGGCCGGGGAGCTGTTTTTT CASSTNRGGAGELFF many TRBJ2-2 TRBV2 TRBD2
TGTGCCAGCAGCTTTTGGTCCCTAGCGGGAGTAGACGAGCAGTACTTC CASSFWSLAGVDEQYF . TRBJ2-7 TRBV5-4 TRBD2
TGCGCCAGCAGGGGGACAAGCTCCTACGAGCAGTACTTC CASRGTSSYEQYF many TRBJ2-7 TRBV5-1 .
TGCAGTGCTAGCGAGTTGGCCGTAGGGATCAAAAACATTCAGTACTTC CSASELAVGIKNIQYF many TRBJ2-4 TRBV20-1 .
TGCGCCAGCAGTGAGTTAGGACAGGGTTCCTACAATGAGCAGTTCTTC CASSELGQGSYNEQFF many TRBJ2-1 TRBV10-2 TRBD1
TGTGCCAGCAGCCCGGGCCGGGTCTACGAGCAGTACTTC CASSPGRVYEQYF many TRBJ2-7 TRBV7-2 .
TGCAGTGCTAGAGCCGACACCCGCTATGGCTACACCTTC CSARADTRYGYTF many TRBJ1-2 TRBV20-1 .
TGTGCCAGCAGCCGAGAGGGGTTTTTACGTAATCAGCCCCAGCATTTT CASSREGFLRNQPQHF many TRBJ1-5 TRBV6-1 .
TGCGCCAGCAGCTTGCTAGCGGGAGTCAACGGGGAGCTGTTTTTT CASSLLAGVNGELFF many TRBJ2-2 TRBV5-1 TRBD2
TGTGCCAGCAGCCGTACGGGAAGGTATGAGCAGTTCTTC CASSRTGRYEQFF many TRBJ2-1 TRBV6-1 .
TGTGCCAGCAGCTTACCGGGCGCTGGAAACACCATATATTTT CASSLPGAGNTIYF many TRBJ1-3 TRBV7-3 .
TGTGCCAGCAGTGAAGCTTCTCCGGGAGGGAGGGAAAGCGAAAAACTGTTTTTT CASSEASPGGRESEKLFF many TRBJ1-4 TRBV2 .
TGTGCCAGCTCCTCAGATTCCTACGAGCAGTACTTC CASSSDSYEQYF many TRBJ2-7 TRBV18 .
TGTGCCAGCAGCCCGACTAGCGGGTTGGATAATGAGCAGTTCTTC CASSPTSGLDNEQFF many TRBJ2-1 TRBV11-3 TRBD2
TGTGCCAGCAGTTTATTTGGGGGTCAGCCCCAGCATTTT CASSLFGGQPQHF many TRBJ1-5 TRBV28 .
TGTGCCATTTACAGGGGAGCTGAGGCTTTCTTT CAIYRGAEAFF many TRBJ1-1 TRBV19 TRBD1
TGTGCCAGCAGCACTCGTAGGGACAGCCCCTACGAGCAGTACTTC CASSTRRDSPYEQYF many TRBJ2-7 TRBV7-2 TRBD1
TGTGCCAGCACCCGAAGGGAGACAGGCTATGGTGTGAGAGCTTTCTTT CASTRRETGYGVRAFF many TRBJ1-1 TRBV28 .
TGTGCCAGCAGTTCGGACGGAACCTCTGGAAACACCATATATTTT CASSSDGTSGNTIYF many TRBJ1-3 TRBV2 .
TGTGCCAGCAGTGAACGGTCTAGCGGCTTCAATGAGCAGTTCTTC CASSERSSGFNEQFF . TRBJ2-1 TRBV6-1 TRBD2
TGTGCCAGCAGAAGGGACAGTAACACCGGGGAGCTGTTTTTT CASRRDSNTGELFF . TRBJ2-2 TRBV12-3/TRBV12-4 TRBD1
TGCGCCAGCAATGGAGGGTTCTACAATGAGCAGTTCTTC CASNGGFYNEQFF . TRBJ2-1 TRBV10-2 .
TGTGCCAGCAGCCTGGGCCCCGGGACATTCGAATCCGAGCAGTTCTTC CASSLGPGTFESEQFF many TRBJ2-1 TRBV5-6 .
TGTGCCAGCTCGAGGACATACATTCAGTACTTC CASSRTYIQYF many TRBJ2-4 TRBV2 .
TGTGCCAGCACGATGGGACTAGCCTACGAGCAGTACTTC CASTMGLAYEQYF medium-sized TRBJ2-7 TRBV6-1 TRBD2
TGTGCCAGTGCCCGATGGCCATCTAATGAAAAACTGTTTTTT CASARWPSNEKLFF many TRBJ1-4 TRBV6-1 .
TGTGCCAGCAGTTATGCCGGGACAGCTAATAATTCACCCCTCCACTTT CASSYAGTANNSPLHF many TRBJ1-6 TRBV7-2 TRBD1
TGTGCCAGCGTGCGGGAATCCACAGATACGCAGTATTTT CASVRESTDTQYF many TRBJ2-3 TRBV2 .
TGTGCCAGCAGCTTATCATTAAACACCGGGGAGCTGTTTTTT CASSLSLNTGELFF many TRBJ2-2 TRBV7-9 .
TGCAGCGTTGGACAGCATAATGAGCAGTTCTTC CSVGQHNEQFF many TRBJ2-1 TRBV29-1 .
TGCAGTGCTAGAGATGGTCAGGGTAACGAGCAGTACTTC CSARDGQGNEQYF many TRBJ2-7 TRBV20-1 .
TGTGCCAGCAGCTTAACTGGAGCCCGGGGCACAAATACGCAGTATTTT CASSLTGARGTNTQYF many TRBJ2-3 TRBV7-3 .
TGTGCCAGCACGGGAACAGGGGGCGTTGGAAACACCATATATTTT CASTGTGGVGNTIYF medium-sized TRBJ1-3 TRBV6-8 TRBD1
TGTGCCAGCAGCCTAGCGGGAGGTAGCACAGATACGCAGTATTTT CASSLAGGSTDTQYF many TRBJ2-3 TRBV5-4 TRBD2
TGTGCCAGCAGCTTAGGGCTTTCGTACAATGAGCAGTTCTTC CASSLGLSYNEQFF many TRBJ2-1 TRBV7-9 .
TGTGCCTGGTCGAAAACCGGGACAGGGGTTGGAAACACCATATATTTT CAWSKTGTGVGNTIYF many TRBJ1-3 TRBV30 TRBD1